This T cell receptor beta chain originates from a study of T cells after yellow fever vaccination. This clonotype was seen many times. TCRdb reprocessed the 5' RACE reads with MiXCR, giving one entry per CDR3 protein. The table records 27,000 or so distinct CDR3 sequences, under 5.5% of them present only once. The sequencing here drew on PBMCs, either bulk or a sorted T-cell subset (CD4+, CD8+, memory, or dextramer-sorted; not recorded which), taken on the day of the yellow fever booster vaccination. The receptor was derived from a man aged 18-30 years who received the YFV17D yellow fever vaccine.

The CDR3 DNA reads TGTGCCAGCAGCTACACCGGGACAGGGGTTGCTTTCTTT. This encodes CASSYTGTGVAFF. The V and J genes are TRBV11-2 and TRBJ1-1, with 10 bases lining up with TRBD1. The CDR3 length is 13 residues. Germline CDR1 reads SGHAT; CDR2 reads FQNNGV. With 4 bases clipped from V and 11 bases from J, the junction kept 7 bases outside the gene matches.